This T cell receptor beta chain was identified during a study of CD4 T cells in relation to SARS-CoV-2 and coronaviruses. Across the whole study: PBMCs were cultured with antigen for over 8 days before TCR beta sequencing. The negative reference was HIV-1 Nef peptide pool or peptide-free culture.

Before the COVID-19 pandemic, during about 2011-2019, CD4+ T cells were taken from unexposed donors. The cells were cultured for about 10 days before CD4+ T cells were isolated. Generated by immunoSEQ multiplex PCR, the TCRdb table keeps only in-frame clones and is missing some. The sample yields around 11,000 clones, 75% to 85% seen once. Remarks on this clone: Its antigen is not identified.

What was sequenced was CD4+ T cells from PBMCs, cultured in vitro. This clonotype was sampled from a human donor in good health.

The CDR3 here is CSVGEGYEKLFF. In DNA form, the CDR3 reads TGCAGCGTTGGAGAGGGCTATGAAAAACTGTTTTTT. V is TRBV29-1 and J is TRBJ1-4; D is undetermined. Germline V gives CDR1 SQVTM, CDR2 ANQGSEA. CDR3 length: 12 residues. V lost 4 bases to trimming and J lost 6 bases, with 9 bases between them.